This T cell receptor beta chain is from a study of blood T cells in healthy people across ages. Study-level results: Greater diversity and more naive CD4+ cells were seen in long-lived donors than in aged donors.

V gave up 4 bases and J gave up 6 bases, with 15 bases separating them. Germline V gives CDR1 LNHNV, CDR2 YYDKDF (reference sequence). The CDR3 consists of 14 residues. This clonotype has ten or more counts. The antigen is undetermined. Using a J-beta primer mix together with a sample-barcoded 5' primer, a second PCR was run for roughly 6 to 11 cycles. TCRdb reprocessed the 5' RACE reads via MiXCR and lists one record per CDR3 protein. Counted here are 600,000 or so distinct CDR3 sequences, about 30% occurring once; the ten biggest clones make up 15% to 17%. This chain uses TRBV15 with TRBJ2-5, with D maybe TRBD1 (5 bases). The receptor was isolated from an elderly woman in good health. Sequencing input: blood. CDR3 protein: CATSKRQGEKTQYF. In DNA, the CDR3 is TGTGCCACCAGCAAACGGCAGGGCGAAAAGACCCAGTACTTC.